Following are 3 T cell receptor beta chains from one sample sequenced in a study of T cell responses to AZD1222 COVID-19 vaccine. The method was immunoSEQ multiplex PCR; TCRdb's version includes in-frame clones alone and lacks a portion of them. Of some 150,000 clones listed, 93% are singletons. The sample consisted of peripheral blood, taken on day 0 of MenACWY control vaccination. These receptors were obtained from an adult in good health.

This clone showed up just once. This sequence joins TRBV6-1 and TRBJ1-1; perhaps TRBD1 as D (5 bases). V was trimmed by 3 bases and J by 7 bases, leaving 12 bases between them. The CDR3 loop spans 13 amino acids. Germline CDR1 is MNHNS and CDR2 is SASEGT. The CDR3 loop reads CASSDQGAGEAFF. The CDR3 DNA reads as TGTGCCAGCAGTGATCAGGGTGCGGGTGAAGCTTTCTTT.

V is TRBV28 and J is TRBJ1-5; D not resolved. V lost 8 bases, J lost 6 bases, and 11 bases lay in between. CDR1 is MDHEN, CDR2 SYDVKM, per germline. The CDR3 runs to 12 residues. CDR3 nucleotide sequence: TGTGCCAGCCTTAGTGTGGGTCAGCCCCAGCATTTT. Protein: CASLSVGQPQHF.

This chain uses TRBV4-3 with TRBJ2-3; D is uncertain. The CDR3 consists of 13 residues. Germline CDR1 LGHNA, CDR2 YSLEER. Trimming pared 5 bases from V and 4 bases from J, leaving 10 bases between. The CDR3 reads CASSAIVADTQYF. For the CDR3, the DNA is TGCGCCAGCAGCGCAATAGTAGCAGATACGCAGTATTTT.